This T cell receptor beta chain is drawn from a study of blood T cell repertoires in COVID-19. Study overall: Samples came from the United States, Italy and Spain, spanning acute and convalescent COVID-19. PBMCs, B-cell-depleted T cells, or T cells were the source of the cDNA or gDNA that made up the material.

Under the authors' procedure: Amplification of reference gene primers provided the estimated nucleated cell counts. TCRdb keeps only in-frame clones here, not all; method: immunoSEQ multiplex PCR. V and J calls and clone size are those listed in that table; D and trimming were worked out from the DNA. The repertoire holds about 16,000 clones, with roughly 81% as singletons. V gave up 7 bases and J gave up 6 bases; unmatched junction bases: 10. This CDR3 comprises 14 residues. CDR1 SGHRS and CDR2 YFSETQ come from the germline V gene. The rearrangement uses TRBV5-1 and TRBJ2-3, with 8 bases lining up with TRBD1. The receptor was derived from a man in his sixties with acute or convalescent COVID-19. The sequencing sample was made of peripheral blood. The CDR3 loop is CASQIQGALDTQYF. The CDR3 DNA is TGCGCCAGCCAGATTCAGGGGGCGTTGGATACGCAGTATTTT.